The 26 T cell receptor beta chains in this list originate from one sample, sequenced in a study of beta chain features in type 1 diabetes listed by TCRdb under 2018. The library was made by the immunoSEQ multiplex PCR assay. The High Capacity cDNA Reverse Transcription Kit was used to reverse transcribe all of the isolated RNA, meaning that expressed TCRB transcripts were what got sequenced. What TCRdb holds here is the immuneACCESS table cut down to in-frame rearrangements. Part of the clones is not present; checked against another copy, under half of the missing clones reflect an unresolved V gene, and the others are unexplained. This sample gives fewer than 150,000 clones in total; about 7.1% of them show up just once. The leading ten clones occupy around 1.5% of the sample. The material sequenced was central memory CD4+ T cells from blood. All receptors come from a woman in her twenties or thirties in good health.

The chain links TRBV7-8 to TRBJ1-2; tentative D call: TRBD1 (6 bases). The CDR3 runs to 13 residues. The ends were cut back, 1 base at V and 7 bases at J, with 10 bases in the middle. Looked up from germline, CDR1 is SGHVS and CDR2 is FQNEAQ. The CDR3: CASSLEAGVGYTF. CDR3 coding DNA: TGTGCCAGCAGCTTAGAGGCAGGGGTTGGCTACACCTTC.

The rearrangement links TRBV19 to TRBJ2-1, with 12 positions matching TRBD2. Germline V gene data show CDR1 as LNHDA and CDR2 as SQIVND (reference sequence). The CDR3 is 15 amino acids. V shed 7 bases, J shed 5 bases, and the junction held 6 bases outside the gene matches. The CDR3 protein is CASNPSGGGHNEQFF. CDR3 DNA sequence: TGTGCCAGTAATCCTAGCGGGGGGGGGCACAATGAGCAGTTCTTC.

There are a few counts of this clone. A junction boundary mismatches the germline segment, possibly from a read error. V and J are TRBV28 and TRBJ2-1; 7 bases fit TRBD2. CDR1 is MDHEN and CDR2 is SYDVKM in the germline V gene. This CDR3 has 14 amino acids. The DNA for the CDR3 is TGTGCCAGCACCGTGGCTAGCGGCTACTATGAGCAGTTCTTC. Its translation: CASTVASGYYEQFF.

The chain recombines TRBV18 with TRBJ2-5, with D possibly matching TRBD2 (6 bases). Between the trimmed V and J ends, which lost 5 bases and 2 bases, there was a span of 12 bases. CDR1 and CDR2 from the germline V gene are KGHSH and LQKENI. The CDR3 consists of 14 residues. In nucleotides, the CDR3 is TGTGCCAGCTCAACTAGCCTAGGACAAGAGACCCAGTACTTC. Translation: CASSTSLGQETQYF.

This chain uses TRBV6-5 with TRBJ2-2; D gene ambiguous. Per germline, CDR1 MNHEY and CDR2 SVGAGI. The CDR3 spans 15 residues. The V end lost 1 base, the J end lost 6 bases, and 12 bases lay between the germline ends. CDR3 in amino acids: CASSYYTTLPGELFF. As DNA, the CDR3 is TGTGCCAGCAGTTACTATACCACTCTCCCCGGGGAGCTGTTTTTT.

In this sample, this clone turned up a few times. CDR3 coding DNA: TGTGCCAGCAGTGACCAGGGGATTTTTTATCAGCCCCAGCATTTT. Translated: CASSDQGIFYQPQHF. This rearrangement joins TRBV6-1 to TRBJ1-5; D might be TRBD1 (6 bases). The CDR3 runs to 15 residues. V lost 3 bases, J lost 5 bases, and 14 bases lay in between. Germline CDR1 MNHNS, CDR2 SASEGT.

Concerning this clone itself: The same CDR3 arises from other DNA sequences in this sample as well. V usage is TRBV9 and J usage is TRBJ1-4; D unclear. Germline values: CDR1 SGDLS, CDR2 YYNGEE. Trimming took off 0 bases at V and 4 bases at J, with 7 bases between the two ends. The CDR3 loop spans 14 amino acids. The CDR3 loop reads CASSVGPGNEKLFF. The CDR3 DNA sequence: TGTGCCAGCAGCGTAGGTCCGGGTAATGAAAAACTGTTTTTT.

This clone was seen more than once but under ten times. The chain links TRBV28 to TRBJ1-1; tentative D call: TRBD1 (6 bases). The CDR3 has 12 residues. Germline values: CDR1 MDHEN, CDR2 SYDVKM. The V end lost 6 bases, the J end lost 11 bases, and 16 bases lay between the germline ends. The CDR3 DNA reads as TGTGCCAGCAGCTTGGGACACCAGGGGGCTTTCTTT. Protein product: CASSLGHQGAFF.

This clone has just a few counts. The genes are TRBV15 and TRBJ2-3; 8 positions match TRBD2. This CDR3 is built from 16 residues. Losses at the gene ends were 3 bases for V and 5 bases for J; bases not matched to a gene: 10. Germline V lookup: CDR1 LNHNV, CDR2 YYDKDF (reference sequence). This CDR3 reads CATSSQYSGEGDTQYF. DNA for the CDR3: TGTGCCACCAGCAGCCAGTATAGCGGGGAAGGAGATACGCAGTATTTT.

The chain has TRBV6-6 and TRBJ1-2, with D perhaps matching TRBD1 (5 bases). The CDR3 extends over 12 amino acids. V shed 10 bases and J shed 4 bases, with 13 bases lying between them. CDR1 is MNHNY and CDR2 is SVGAGI in the germline V gene (reference sequence). The CDR3 sequence: CATARRGYGYTF. Here the CDR3 DNA reads TGTGCCACCGCCCGAAGGGGCTATGGCTACACCTTC.

V is TRBV7-2 and J is TRBJ2-3; perhaps TRBD2 as D (6 bases). The CDR3 has 16 amino acids. V dropped 6 bases and J dropped 4 bases, with 20 bases sitting between them. From germline, CDR1 is SGHTA and CDR2 FQGNSA. CDR3 region: CASRPRPGASADTQYF. CDR3 nucleotide sequence: TGTGCCAGCAGGCCCCGACCGGGAGCGAGTGCAGATACGCAGTATTTT.

This clone was recorded a few times. The J gene is TRBJ2-7, the V gene TRBV5-6, with 7 bases matching TRBD1. After removal of 4 bases from V and 1 base from J, the junction contained 2 bases not matched to a gene. This CDR3 comprises 13 residues. Germline CDR1 and CDR2: SGHDT and YYEEEE. In nucleotides, the CDR3 is TGTGCCAGCAGCCCGGGACAGTCCTACGAGCAGTACTTC. Translated: CASSPGQSYEQYF.

This clone was observed a handful of times. V and J are TRBV11-2 and TRBJ2-1; the match to TRBD2 covers 13 bases. The germline gives CDR1 SGHAT, CDR2 FQNNGV. V was clipped by 3 bases and J by 6 bases; unmatched bases: 8. This CDR3 is 17 amino acids long. The CDR3 spells CASSLIRLAGGVNEQFF. DNA of the CDR3: TGTGCCAGCAGCTTGATACGACTAGCGGGAGGTGTCAATGAGCAGTTCTTC.

There are a few counts of this clone. The chain couples TRBV4-3 to TRBJ2-3; 9 nucleotides match TRBD1. The CDR3 has 15 amino acids. Unmatched junction bases numbered 7, after V lost 4 bases and J lost 5 bases. CDR1 is LGHNA and CDR2 is YSLEER in the germline V gene. CDR3 protein: CASSLTGGSIDTQYF. The CDR3 DNA reads TGCGCCAGCAGCCTAACAGGGGGCTCAATAGATACGCAGTATTTT.

The chain couples TRBV7-8 to TRBJ1-1; unclear D gene. The CDR3 totals 15 residues. Trimming pared 1 base from V and 0 bases from J, leaving 9 bases between. CDR1 SGHVS and CDR2 FQNEAQ come from the germline V gene. CDR3 coding DNA: TGTGCCAGCAGCTTAGAGGCCGCGGTGAACACTGAAGCTTTCTTT. This gives the protein CASSLEAAVNTEAFF.

There are many counts of this clone. This chain joins TRBV9 and TRBJ2-2; weak D call: TRBD2 (5 bases). Germline CDR1 is SGDLS and CDR2 is YYNGEE. The CDR3 is made up of 14 amino acids. The V end was cut by 0 bases, the J end by 6 bases, with 9 bases between. CDR3 sequence (DNA): TGTGCCAGCAGCGTAGCGGCTAGCCCCGGGGAGCTGTTTTTT. Its protein product is CASSVAASPGELFF.

There are a few counts of this clone. The chain joins TRBV9 to TRBJ2-1, with TRBD2 identical over 12 bases. Germline assignment: CDR1 SGDLS and CDR2 YYNGEE. The CDR3 runs 16 residues. With 0 bases clipped from V and 3 bases from J, the junction kept 1 base outside the gene matches. The CDR3 reads CASSVGLAGVYNEQFF. DNA of the CDR3: TGTGCCAGCAGCGTAGGACTAGCGGGAGTCTACAATGAGCAGTTCTTC.

This clone showed up just a few times. This chain links TRBV5-1 with TRBJ1-4, with a tentative D call TRBD1 (6 bases). Trimming removed 1 base from V and 8 bases from J, with 15 bases in between. The CDR3 totals 15 residues. Germline V gene lookup returns CDR1 SGHRS and CDR2 YFSETQ. CDR3 loop: CASSLRQDSGEKLFF. CDR3 coding DNA: TGCGCCAGCAGCTTGAGGCAGGACAGCGGAGAAAAACTGTTTTTT. Supplemented by reference TRBV5-1 and TRBJ1-4, the full variable domain reads KAGVTQTPRYLIKTRGQQVTLSCSPISGHRSVSWYQQTPGQGLQFLFEYFSETQRNKGNFPGRFSGRQFSNSRSEMNVSTLELGDSALYLCASSLRQDSGEKLFFGSGTQLSVL.

This clone was found a few times. This chain links TRBV6-1 with TRBJ2-7; TRBD2 aligns across 9 bases. Looked up from germline, CDR1 is MNHNS and CDR2 is SASEGT. This CDR3 is built from 14 residues. The J segment lost 5 bases and the V segment lost 3 bases, leaving 5 bases of the junction unmatched. CDR3 bases: TGTGCCAGCAGTGAGGCGGGAGGGCGTGACGAGCAGTACTTC. This encodes CASSEAGGRDEQYF.

The chain employs TRBV7-2 and TRBJ2-7; 11 nucleotides line up with TRBD1. The V gene's germline CDR1 is SGHTA and CDR2 FQGNSA. The CDR3 totals 16 residues. With 5 bases clipped from V and 2 bases from J, the junction kept 8 bases outside the gene matches. The DNA for the CDR3 is TGTGCCAGCAGCGCCGCCGGGACAGGGGGAACCTACGAGCAGTACTTC. This translates into CASSAAGTGGTYEQYF.

This clone was counted many times. V is TRBV19 and J is TRBJ1-1, with D perhaps matching TRBD1 (5 bases). This CDR3 region has 14 residues. CDR1 and CDR2 from the germline V gene are LNHDA and SQIVND (reference sequence). V was shortened by 3 bases and J by 0 bases, with 8 bases between the two germline ends. Here the CDR3 reads CASSINRMNTEAFF. In DNA, the CDR3 is TGTGCCAGTAGTATCAACAGGATGAACACTGAAGCTTTCTTT.

J is TRBJ2-5 and V is TRBV7-2; D is perhaps TRBD2 (6 bases). The CDR3 spans 16 residues. Trimming left V 0 bases short and J 3 bases short, with 14 bases between. Germline CDR1 is SGHTA and CDR2 is FQGNSA. DNA of the CDR3: TGTGCCAGCAGCTTAGCGGGAGGCGCGTTCGAAGAGACCCAGTACTTC. Its translation: CASSLAGGAFEETQYF.

This clone was seen a handful of times. This sequence joins TRBV28 and TRBJ1-1; perhaps TRBD1 as D (5 bases). CDR1 and CDR2 from the germline V gene are MDHEN and SYDVKM. V was cut by 3 bases and J by 4 bases, with 21 bases left in between. The CDR3 is made up of 17 amino acids. CDR3 nucleotide sequence: TGTGCCAGCAGTTTTACGGGAGGGACGTCCCGGAGCACTGAAGCTTTCTTT. Translated, it gives CASSFTGGTSRSTEAFF.

This chain links TRBV4-2 with TRBJ2-7; D not certain. Germline lookup yields CDR1 LGHNA and CDR2 YNFKEQ. The CDR3 extends over 14 amino acids. V lost 1 base and J 3 bases, leaving 10 bases between the germline ends. The CDR3 is CASSQGNSGYEQYF. Written as DNA, the CDR3 is TGTGCCAGCAGCCAAGGAAATTCCGGCTACGAGCAGTACTTC.

The rearrangement joins TRBV19 to TRBJ1-1, with TRBD1 matching over 7 bases. V shed 4 bases and J 3 bases; nucleotides not matched to a gene: 11. The CDR3 is 16 amino acids. Germline V lookup: CDR1 LNHDA, CDR2 SQIVND (reference sequence). As DNA, the CDR3 is TGTGCCAGTAGTACCAGGACAGGTACTAGTGACACTGAAGCTTTCTTT. It yields the protein CASSTRTGTSDTEAFF.

The gene calls are TRBV28 and TRBJ2-7; 7 bases match TRBD1. The CDR3 contains 14 residues. Per germline, CDR1 MDHEN and CDR2 SYDVKM. V lost 5 bases, J lost 4 bases, and 8 bases stayed unmatched. In nucleotides, the CDR3 is TGTGCCAGCAGTGCCGGGACAGCCTTATACGAGCAGTACTTC. This encodes CASSAGTALYEQYF. Combining the CDR3 with reference TRBV28 and TRBJ2-7 gives the whole variable domain DVKVTQSSRYLVKRTGEKVFLECVQDMDHENMFWYRQDPGLGLRLIYFSYDVKMKEKGDIPEGYSVSREKKERFSLILESASTNQTSMYLCASSAGTALYEQYFGPGTRLTVT.